What follows are 28 T cell receptor beta chains derived from one specimen sequenced in a study of T cells after posttransplantation cyclophosphamide. Profiled with immunoSEQ multiplex PCR; TCRdb holds only in-frame clones, not every one. The table includes approximately 1,000 clones, 70% to 85% detected once. The specimen sequenced was memory CD8+ T cells sorted from blood. The receptors originated from a woman aged 45-65 years in good health and a related stem cell transplant donor.

V is TRBV9 and J is TRBJ1-1; D is undetermined. With 4 bases removed from V and 0 bases from J, the gap between germline ends came to 13 bases. CDR3 length: 15 residues. The germline CDR1 and CDR2 sequences are SGDLS and YYNGEE. CDR3 sequence reads: CASSPGSGLNTEAFF. The CDR3 DNA is TGTGCCAGCAGCCCGGGGTCTGGGTTGAACACTGAAGCTTTCTTT.

The chain carries TRBV7-2 and TRBJ2-7; weak D call: TRBD1 (6 bases). The CDR3 covers 12 residues. V lost 5 bases and J 3 bases, leaving 8 bases between the germline ends. In germline, CDR1 is SGHTA, CDR2 FQGNSA. The DNA for the CDR3 is TGTGCCAGCAGCGGGGACAACTACGAGCAGTACTTC. This encodes CASSGDNYEQYF.

The V gene is TRBV2, the J gene TRBJ2-6, with D uncertain. Germline V gene lookup returns CDR1 SNHLY and CDR2 FYNNEI. The CDR3 is 14 amino acids. V was trimmed by 4 bases and J by 1 base, leaving 5 bases between them. Here the CDR3 DNA reads TGTGCCAGCAGTGCCCCATCTGGGGCCAACGTCCTGACTTTC. Translated: CASSAPSGANVLTF.

This sequence joins TRBV11-3 and TRBJ2-1; the match to TRBD2 covers 12 bases. The V segment lost 3 bases and the J segment 7 bases; nucleotides outside the gene matches: 4. The CDR3 is 15 residues long. The germline V gene has CDR1 SGHNT and CDR2 YENEEA. CDR3 nucleotide sequence: TGTGCCAGCAGCTTGACTAGCGGGAGTCTTAATGAGCAGTTCTTC. Protein sequence: CASSLTSGSLNEQFF.

By sample fraction, this clone is large. The chain carries TRBV2 and TRBJ1-1, with D unresolved. CDR3 size: 11 residues. The V end was cut by 10 bases, the J end by 4 bases, with 10 bases between. CDR1 and CDR2 (germline): SNHLY, FYNNEI. The CDR3 here is CATYDFTEAFF. The CDR3 DNA reads TGTGCCACCTACGACTTCACTGAAGCTTTCTTT.

The chain recombines TRBV5-1 with TRBJ2-1; TRBD2 matches at 12 bases. Germline CDR1 SGHRS, CDR2 YFSETQ. V lost 4 bases to trimming and J lost 5 bases; unmatched junction nucleotides: 13. CDR3 size: 18 residues. CDR3 residues: CASSNSGGTSGRNNEQFF. The CDR3 bases are TGCGCCAGCAGCAACTCAGGGGGAACTAGCGGGAGGAACAATGAGCAGTTCTTC.

The rearrangement uses TRBV27 and TRBJ1-1, with a tentative D call TRBD1 (5 bases). This CDR3 contains 14 residues. Germline assignment: CDR1 MNHEY and CDR2 SMNVEV (reference sequence). Trimming stripped 6 bases from V and 5 bases from J, with 16 bases between. The CDR3 region is CASSVGAGRTEAFF. In nucleotides, the CDR3 is TGTGCCAGCAGCGTTGGGGCAGGGAGGACTGAAGCTTTCTTT.

This clone was counted between two and nine times. V and J are TRBV6-5 and TRBJ1-2; the D gene is possibly TRBD1 (5 bases). V gave up 7 bases and J gave up 6 bases, with 12 bases separating them. Per germline, CDR1 MNHEY and CDR2 SVGAGI. The CDR3 has 12 residues. This CDR3 is CASNRPGNGYTF. The CDR3 DNA reads TGTGCCAGCAATCGGCCAGGGAATGGCTACACCTTC.

The genes are TRBV7-9 and TRBJ2-1; 10 bases line up with TRBD2. The germline V gene encodes CDR1 SEHNR and CDR2 FQNEAQ (reference sequence). Trimming removed 4 bases from V and 2 bases from J; junction bases left unmatched: 2. CDR3 length: 15 amino acids. In nucleotides, the CDR3 is TGTGCCAGCAGCTCGAGCGGGAGGGCCTACAATGAGCAGTTCTTC. Its protein product is CASSSSGRAYNEQFF.

V gene TRBV27 combines with J gene TRBJ1-1; D unclear. CDR1 and CDR2 from the germline V gene are MNHEY and SMNVEV (reference sequence). The CDR3 spans 15 residues. The ends were cut back, 6 bases at V and 3 bases at J, with 17 bases in the middle. In nucleotides, the CDR3 is TGTGCCAGCAGCTGGGTAGGTAGCCTTTACACTGAAGCTTTCTTT. Protein sequence: CASSWVGSLYTEAFF.

This clone was counted only a few times. This chain uses TRBV29-1 with TRBJ2-7; D uncertain. In germline, CDR1 is SQVTM, CDR2 ANQGSEA. The CDR3 has 11 residues. With 6 bases removed from V and 6 bases from J, the gap between germline ends came to 12 bases. DNA of the CDR3: TGCAGCGTCCTAACGCTACGCGAGCAGTACTTC. Protein sequence: CSVLTLREQYF.

This clone has a handful of counts. The chain joins TRBV19 to TRBJ2-5, with D tentatively TRBD1 (6 bases). The length of the CDR3 is 13 residues. Germline assignment: CDR1 LNHDA and CDR2 SQIVND (reference sequence). Trimming left V 5 bases short and J 7 bases short, with 14 bases between. CDR3 in amino acids: CASSEGELGTQYF. The CDR3 DNA follows: TGTGCCAGTAGTGAGGGGGAGTTGGGGACCCAGTACTTC.

V is TRBV28 and J is TRBJ2-5; TRBD2 aligns across 9 bases. The CDR3 has 15 residues. V gave up 7 bases and J gave up 5 bases; unmatched junction bases: 11. Germline CDR1 reads MDHEN; CDR2 reads SYDVKM. The CDR3 DNA sequence: TGTGCCAGCAACCTTAGCGGGAGCAGGGCCGAGACCCAGTACTTC. Residues: CASNLSGSRAETQYF.

V usage is TRBV28 and J usage is TRBJ2-7, with 7 bases lining up with TRBD2. CDR3 size: 14 residues. Germline CDR1 and CDR2: MDHEN and SYDVKM. Trimming cost V 8 bases and J 5 bases; bases outside gene matches: 12. CDR3 in amino acids: CASLGGVRRNEQYF. The CDR3 DNA sequence: TGTGCCAGCCTTGGGGGGGTGCGGCGGAACGAGCAGTACTTC.

CDR3: CASSSWPGISPQHF. In DNA, the CDR3 is TGTGCCAGCAGCTCATGGCCGGGTATTTCGCCCCAGCATTTT. The chain combines TRBV9 with TRBJ1-5; unclear D gene. This CDR3 comprises 14 residues. Germline values: CDR1 SGDLS, CDR2 YYNGEE. Trimming cost V 4 bases and J 9 bases, with 17 bases left between them.

The chain couples TRBV7-8 to TRBJ2-1; 8 nucleotides align to TRBD1. From germline, CDR1 is SGHVS and CDR2 FQNEAQ. This CDR3 is built from 15 residues. V lost 3 bases, J lost 5 bases, and 6 bases stayed unmatched. This CDR3 reads CASSLPRGPHNEQFF. Here the CDR3 DNA reads TGTGCCAGCAGCTTGCCCAGGGGGCCCCACAATGAGCAGTTCTTC.

The sample holds a few counts of this clone. The chain has TRBV4-2 and TRBJ2-5, with 8 bases aligning to TRBD2. The ends lost 5 bases at V and 0 bases at J; junction bases unmatched: 8. Germline CDR1 reads LGHNA; CDR2 reads YNFKEQ. CDR3 length: 16 residues. The CDR3 region is CASSRPRAGDQETQYF. The CDR3 DNA is TGTGCCAGCAGCAGGCCCCGAGCGGGAGACCAAGAGACCCAGTACTTC.

The V and J genes are TRBV13 and TRBJ2-7; maybe TRBD1 (6 bases). Germline assignment: CDR1 PRHDT and CDR2 FYEKMQ (reference sequence). This CDR3 comprises 14 residues. Deletions cut 2 bases from V and 3 bases from J, with 11 bases between. CDR3 sequence: CASSLIGQHYEQYF. CDR3 in DNA: TGTGCCAGCAGCTTAATCGGACAGCACTACGAGCAGTACTTC.

This sequence joins TRBV5-6 and TRBJ1-2; 8 bases align to TRBD1. The V gene's germline CDR1 is SGHDT and CDR2 YYEEEE. This CDR3 is built from 13 residues. J lost 5 bases, V lost 3 bases, and 3 bases had no gene match. For the CDR3, the DNA is TGTGCCAGCAGCTCGGGACAGGTGTATGGCTACACCTTC. This codes for CASSSGQVYGYTF.

The gene calls are TRBV15 and TRBJ1-1; D unresolved. This CDR3 region has 15 residues. V was trimmed by 2 bases and J by 0 bases, leaving 10 bases between them. Germline assignment: CDR1 LNHNV and CDR2 YYDKDF (reference sequence). This chain's CDR3 is CATSRNRELNTEAFF. The CDR3 coding sequence is TGTGCCACCAGCAGAAACCGGGAGCTGAACACTGAAGCTTTCTTT.

The chain carries TRBV4-3 and TRBJ2-1, with TRBD2 matching 7 bases. Germline assignment: CDR1 LGHNA and CDR2 YSLEER. The CDR3 is 14 amino acids. J lost 8 bases, V lost 1 base, and 5 bases had no gene match. In DNA, the CDR3 is TGCGCCAGCAGCCAAGGACTAGCTCTTGATGAGCAGTTCTTC. This gives the protein CASSQGLALDEQFF.

The DNA of the CDR3 is TGCGCCAGCAGCCGCACATCCGGAGGCACTGAAGCTTTCTTT. It is translated as CASSRTSGGTEAFF. This sequence joins TRBV4-1 and TRBJ1-1; no firm D call. Per germline, CDR1 MGHRA and CDR2 YSYEKL. Trimming stripped 4 bases from V and 4 bases from J, with 13 bases between. The CDR3 is made up of 14 amino acids.

This rearrangement joins TRBV5-8 to TRBJ2-7; weak D call: TRBD2 (5 bases). The CDR3 is 16 amino acids. Germline CDR1 and CDR2: SGHTS and YDEGEE. Trimming removed 5 bases from V and 5 bases from J, with 23 bases in between. CDR3 residues: CASRPGELLLLDEQYF. CDR3 in DNA: TGTGCCAGCAGACCCGGGGAGCTCTTACTCTTGGACGAGCAGTACTTC.

This clone appeared a few times. The V gene is TRBV9, the J gene TRBJ1-1; 8 nucleotides line up with TRBD1. CDR3 size: 14 residues. Germline CDR1 and CDR2: SGDLS and YYNGEE. V shed 4 bases and J 11 bases; nucleotides not matched to a gene: 13. Here the CDR3 DNA reads TGTGCCAGCAGCCCGGGTGGTACGGACAGGGAGGCTTTCTTT. This encodes CASSPGGTDREAFF.

The V and J genes are TRBV27 and TRBJ1-2; no firm D call. The V gene's germline CDR1 is MNHEY and CDR2 SMNVEV (reference sequence). The length of the CDR3 is 13 residues. Trimming removed 2 bases at V and 2 bases at J, with 6 bases between. In DNA form, the CDR3 reads TGTGCCAGCAGTTTAAACAGAAACTATGGCTACACCTTC. It is translated as CASSLNRNYGYTF.

This clone was detected a few times. The chain has TRBV7-6 and TRBJ2-7, with TRBD1 as a possible D gene (6 bases). This CDR3 comprises 15 residues. Germline V gives CDR1 SGHVS, CDR2 FNYEAQ. Trimming stripped 5 bases from V and 10 bases from J, with 24 bases between. The chain's CDR3 is CASSPTRGRQQHQYF. In DNA form, the CDR3 reads TGTGCCAGCAGCCCAACCAGGGGCCGACAACAGCACCAGTACTTC.

The CDR3 loop reads CASSVGLKGDTEAFF. CDR3 coding DNA: TGTGCCAGCAGCGTAGGGCTGAAGGGGGATACTGAAGCTTTCTTT. The V gene is TRBV9, the J gene TRBJ1-1, with D tentatively TRBD1 (6 bases). CDR3 length equals 15 residues. Germline values: CDR1 SGDLS, CDR2 YYNGEE. Between the trimmed V and J ends, which lost 0 bases and 5 bases, there was a span of 14 bases.

As regards this clone: The junction shows a germline mismatch at one end, possibly a read error. CDR3 DNA: TGTGCCAGCAGCCAAGATCCCAGGGGCGATCAGCCCCAGCATTTT. It is translated as CASSQDPRGDQPQHF. The rearrangement links TRBV4-1 to TRBJ1-5, with TRBD1 as a possible D gene (6 bases). The germline V gene encodes CDR1 MGHRA and CDR2 YSYEKL. The CDR3 length is 15 residues.